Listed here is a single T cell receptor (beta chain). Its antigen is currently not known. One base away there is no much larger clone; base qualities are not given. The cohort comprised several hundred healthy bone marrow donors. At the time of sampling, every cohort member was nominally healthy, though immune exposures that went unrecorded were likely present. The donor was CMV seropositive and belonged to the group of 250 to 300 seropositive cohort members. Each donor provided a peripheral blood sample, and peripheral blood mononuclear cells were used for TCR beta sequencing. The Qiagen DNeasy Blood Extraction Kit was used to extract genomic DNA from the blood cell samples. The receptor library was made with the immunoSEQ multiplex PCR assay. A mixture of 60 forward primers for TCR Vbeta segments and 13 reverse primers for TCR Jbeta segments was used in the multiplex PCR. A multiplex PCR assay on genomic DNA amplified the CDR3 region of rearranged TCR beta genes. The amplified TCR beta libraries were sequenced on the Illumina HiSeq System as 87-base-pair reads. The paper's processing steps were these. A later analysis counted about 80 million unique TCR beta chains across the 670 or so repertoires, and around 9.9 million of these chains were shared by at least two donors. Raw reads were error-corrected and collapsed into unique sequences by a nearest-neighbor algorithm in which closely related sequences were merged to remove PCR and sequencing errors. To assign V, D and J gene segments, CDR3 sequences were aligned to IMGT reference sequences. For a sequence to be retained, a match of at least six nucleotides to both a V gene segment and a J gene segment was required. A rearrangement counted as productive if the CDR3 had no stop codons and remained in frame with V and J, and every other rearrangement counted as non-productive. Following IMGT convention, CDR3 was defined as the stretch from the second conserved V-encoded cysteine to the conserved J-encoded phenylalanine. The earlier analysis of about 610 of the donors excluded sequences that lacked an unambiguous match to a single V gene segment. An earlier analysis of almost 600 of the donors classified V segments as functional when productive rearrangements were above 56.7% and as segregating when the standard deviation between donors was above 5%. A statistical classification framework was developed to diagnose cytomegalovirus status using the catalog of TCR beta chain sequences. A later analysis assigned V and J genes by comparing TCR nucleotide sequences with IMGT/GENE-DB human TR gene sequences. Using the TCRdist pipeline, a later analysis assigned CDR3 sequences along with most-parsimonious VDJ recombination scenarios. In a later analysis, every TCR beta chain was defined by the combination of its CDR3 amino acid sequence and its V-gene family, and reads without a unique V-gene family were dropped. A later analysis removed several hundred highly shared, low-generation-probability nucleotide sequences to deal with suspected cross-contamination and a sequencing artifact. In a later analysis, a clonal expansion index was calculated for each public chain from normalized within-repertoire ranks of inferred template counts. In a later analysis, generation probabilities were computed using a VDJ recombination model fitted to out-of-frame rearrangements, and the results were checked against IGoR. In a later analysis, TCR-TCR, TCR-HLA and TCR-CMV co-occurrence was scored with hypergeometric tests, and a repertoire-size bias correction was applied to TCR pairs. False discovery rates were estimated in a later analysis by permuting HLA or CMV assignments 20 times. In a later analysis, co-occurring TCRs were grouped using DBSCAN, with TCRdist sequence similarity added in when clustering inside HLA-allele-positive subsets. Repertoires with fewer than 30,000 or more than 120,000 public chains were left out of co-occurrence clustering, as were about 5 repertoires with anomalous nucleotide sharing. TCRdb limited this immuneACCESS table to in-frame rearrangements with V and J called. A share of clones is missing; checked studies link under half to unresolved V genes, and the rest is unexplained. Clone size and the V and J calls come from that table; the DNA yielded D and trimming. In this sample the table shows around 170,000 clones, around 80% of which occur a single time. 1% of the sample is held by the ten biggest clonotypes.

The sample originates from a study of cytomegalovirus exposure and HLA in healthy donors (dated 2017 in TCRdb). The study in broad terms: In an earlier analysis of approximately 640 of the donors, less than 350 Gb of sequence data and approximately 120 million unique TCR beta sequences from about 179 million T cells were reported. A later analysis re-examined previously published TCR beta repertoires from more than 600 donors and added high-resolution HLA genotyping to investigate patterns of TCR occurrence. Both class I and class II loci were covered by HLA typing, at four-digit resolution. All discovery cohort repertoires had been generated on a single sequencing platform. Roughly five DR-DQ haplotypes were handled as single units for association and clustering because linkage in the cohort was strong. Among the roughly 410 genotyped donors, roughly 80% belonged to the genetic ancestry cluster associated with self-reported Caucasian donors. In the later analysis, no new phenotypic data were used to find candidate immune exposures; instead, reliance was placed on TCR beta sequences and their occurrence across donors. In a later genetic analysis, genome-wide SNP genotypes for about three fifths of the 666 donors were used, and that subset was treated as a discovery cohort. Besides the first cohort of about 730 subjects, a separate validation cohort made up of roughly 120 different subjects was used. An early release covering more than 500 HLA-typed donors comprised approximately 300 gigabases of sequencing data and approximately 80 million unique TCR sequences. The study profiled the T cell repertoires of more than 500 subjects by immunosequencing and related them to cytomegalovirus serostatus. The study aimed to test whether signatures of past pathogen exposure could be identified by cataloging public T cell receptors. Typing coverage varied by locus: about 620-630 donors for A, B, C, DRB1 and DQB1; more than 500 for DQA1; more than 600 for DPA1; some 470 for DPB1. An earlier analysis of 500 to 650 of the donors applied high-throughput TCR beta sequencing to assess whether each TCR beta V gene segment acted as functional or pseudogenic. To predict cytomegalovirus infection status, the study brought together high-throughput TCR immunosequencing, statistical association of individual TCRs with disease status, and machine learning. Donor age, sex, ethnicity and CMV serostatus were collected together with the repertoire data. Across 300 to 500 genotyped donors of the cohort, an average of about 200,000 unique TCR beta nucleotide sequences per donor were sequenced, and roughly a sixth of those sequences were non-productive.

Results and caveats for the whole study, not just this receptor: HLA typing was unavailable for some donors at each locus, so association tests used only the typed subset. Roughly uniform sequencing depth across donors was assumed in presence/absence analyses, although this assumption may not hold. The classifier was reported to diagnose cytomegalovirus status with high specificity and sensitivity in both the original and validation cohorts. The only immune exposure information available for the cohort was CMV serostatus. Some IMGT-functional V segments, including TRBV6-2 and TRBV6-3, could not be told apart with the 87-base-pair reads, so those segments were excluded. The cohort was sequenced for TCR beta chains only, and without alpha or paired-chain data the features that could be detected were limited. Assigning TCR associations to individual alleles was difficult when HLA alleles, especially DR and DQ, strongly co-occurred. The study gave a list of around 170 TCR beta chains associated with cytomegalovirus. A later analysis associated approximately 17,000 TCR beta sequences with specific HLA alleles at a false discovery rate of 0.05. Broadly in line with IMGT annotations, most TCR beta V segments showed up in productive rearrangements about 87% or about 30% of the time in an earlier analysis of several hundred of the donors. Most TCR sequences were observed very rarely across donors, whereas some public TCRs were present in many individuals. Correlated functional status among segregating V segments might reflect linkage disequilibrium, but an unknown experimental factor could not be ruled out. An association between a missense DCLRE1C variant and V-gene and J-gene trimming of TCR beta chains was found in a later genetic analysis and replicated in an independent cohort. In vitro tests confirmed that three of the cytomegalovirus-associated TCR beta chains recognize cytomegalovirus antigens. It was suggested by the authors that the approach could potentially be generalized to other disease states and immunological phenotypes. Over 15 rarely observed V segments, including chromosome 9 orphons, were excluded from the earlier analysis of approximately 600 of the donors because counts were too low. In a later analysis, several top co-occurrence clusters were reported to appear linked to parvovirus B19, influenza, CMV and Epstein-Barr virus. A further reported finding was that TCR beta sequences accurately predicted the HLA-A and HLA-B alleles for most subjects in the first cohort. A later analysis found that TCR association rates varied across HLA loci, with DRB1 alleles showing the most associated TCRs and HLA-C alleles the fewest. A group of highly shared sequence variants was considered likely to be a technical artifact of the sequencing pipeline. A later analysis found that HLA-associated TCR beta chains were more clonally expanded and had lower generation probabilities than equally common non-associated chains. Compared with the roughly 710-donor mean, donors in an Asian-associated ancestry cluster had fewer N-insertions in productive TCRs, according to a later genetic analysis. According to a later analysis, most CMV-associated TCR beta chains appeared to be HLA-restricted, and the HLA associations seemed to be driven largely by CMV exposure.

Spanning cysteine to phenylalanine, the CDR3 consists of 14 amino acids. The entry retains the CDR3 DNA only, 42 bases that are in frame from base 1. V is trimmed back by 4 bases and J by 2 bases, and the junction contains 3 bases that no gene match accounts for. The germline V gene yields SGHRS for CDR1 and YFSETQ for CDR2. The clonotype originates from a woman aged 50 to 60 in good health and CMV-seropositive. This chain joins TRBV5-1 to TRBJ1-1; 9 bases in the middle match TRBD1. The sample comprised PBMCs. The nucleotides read TGCGCCAGCAGCCTACAGGGGGCTAACACTGAAGCTTTCTTT. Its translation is CASSLQGANTEAFF.